This T cell receptor beta chain appears in the sequencing data of a study of blood T cell repertoires in COVID-19. The overall study: From the United States, Italy and Spain came samples of acute and convalescent COVID-19. T cells, B-cell-depleted T cells, or PBMCs supplied cDNA or gDNA.

The germline V gene has CDR1 SGDLS and CDR2 YYNGEE. V trimming: 3 bases; J trimming: 7 bases; junction bases outside the gene matches: 12. The CDR3 totals 15 residues. In the original analysis: Researchers report that nucleated cell counts were estimated from reference gene primer amplification. Assay: immunoSEQ multiplex PCR; the TCRdb copy retains only in-frame clones and omits some. V and J calls and clone size are given by that table; D and trimming were obtained from the DNA. The sample includes approximately 390,000 clones, around 91% seen only once; the top ten take around 6.3%. The chain has TRBV9 and TRBJ1-2; 7 nucleotides align to TRBD1. The sequence was collected from a man between 18 and 29 years old with active or convalescent COVID-19. Sequencing was performed on peripheral blood. The CDR3, as DNA: TGTGCCAGCAGCGAAAACCAGGGGGTTTTGGGTGGCTACACCTTC. Translation gives CASSENQGVLGGYTF.